This T cell receptor (beta chain) comes out of a study of CD8+CD57+ T cells in acquired aplastic anemia. At the level of the study: Healthy-donor CD4+ cells averaged around 10 million reads. Points from the study as a whole: CD8+ Simpson's diversity in patients was not significantly different from that in controls.

The CDR3 has 16 residues. V lost 5 bases and J lost 0, with 16 bases in between. Per germline, CDR1 SGHAT and CDR2 FQDESV (reference sequence). Investigators profiled TCR beta VDJ and CDR3 from genomic DNA template. MiXCR was run by TCRdb on the reads, yielding one entry per CDR3 protein. The sample yields 350,000 to 450,000 distinct CDR3 sequences, just under 70% seen once. To note about this clonotype: The antigen is unknown.

The clonotype originates from a human donor in good health, serving as a control. The rearrangement joins TRBV11-1 to TRBJ1-1; the D gene is possibly TRBD1 (6 bases). Sequencing was performed on sorted CD4+, CD8+, or CD8+CD57+ T cells (not recorded which) from PBMCs. The CDR3 spells CASSTGYRGMNTEAFF. The CDR3 DNA sequence: TGTGCCAGCAGCACAGGGTATCGGGGCATGAACACTGAAGCTTTCTTT.